Included here is one T cell receptor (beta chain) sequence, with context. What it binds is unknown. This sample was taken from a study of T cell clones after liver transplantation. General study points: Rather than being deleted, graft donor-reactive T cells may have moved into the graft. In most of the 8 subjects, circulating graft-donor-reactive CD4 TCRbeta sequences fell significantly after transplant.

Germline values: CDR1 SGHDT, CDR2 YYEEEE. V was clipped by 4 bases and J by 8 bases, with 21 bases between them. This CDR3 is 16 amino acids long. TCRdb's copy holds only in-frame clones and misses some; the assay was immunoSEQ multiplex PCR. The sample carries 50,000 to 60,000 clones, 70% recorded once. Sequencing used CD4+ T cells from blood, obtained at the approximately 16-month timepoint. The genes are TRBV5-6 and TRBJ1-4; tentatively, D is TRBD1 (5 bases). The sequence derives from a human patient who received a liver transplant. Some of these T cells may belong to the graft donor. In DNA, the CDR3 is TGTGCCAGCAGCGTCGCGGGGCTTCGCGAGGGCGAAAAACTGTTTTTT. Its translation: CASSVAGLREGEKLFF.